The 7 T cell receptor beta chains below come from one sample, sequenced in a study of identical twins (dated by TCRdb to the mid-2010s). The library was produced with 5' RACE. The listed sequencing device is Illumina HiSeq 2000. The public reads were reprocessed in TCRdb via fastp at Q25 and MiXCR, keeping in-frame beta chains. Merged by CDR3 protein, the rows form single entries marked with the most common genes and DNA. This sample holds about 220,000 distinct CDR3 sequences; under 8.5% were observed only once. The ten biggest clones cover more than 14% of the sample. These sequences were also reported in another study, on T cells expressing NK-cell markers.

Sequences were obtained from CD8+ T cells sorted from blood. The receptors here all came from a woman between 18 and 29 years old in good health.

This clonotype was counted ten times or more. CDR3 nucleotides: TGTGCCAGCAGCCTCCGACTAGCGGGATTATACAATGAGCAGTTCTTC. Amino acid sequence: CASSLRLAGLYNEQFF. This chain links TRBV7-2 with TRBJ2-1; 11 bases are shared with TRBD2. CDR3 size: 16 residues. Germline V gene sequence: CDR1 SGHTA, CDR2 FQGNSA. V was pared by 5 bases and J by 4 bases, with 7 bases of the junction left unmatched.

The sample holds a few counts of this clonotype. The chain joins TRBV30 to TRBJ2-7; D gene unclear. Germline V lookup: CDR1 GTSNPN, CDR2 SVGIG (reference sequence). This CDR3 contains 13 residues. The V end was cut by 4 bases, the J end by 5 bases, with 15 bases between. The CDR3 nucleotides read TGTGCCTGGAATCCAATCAACCGCCACGAGCAGTACTTC. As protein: CAWNPINRHEQYF.

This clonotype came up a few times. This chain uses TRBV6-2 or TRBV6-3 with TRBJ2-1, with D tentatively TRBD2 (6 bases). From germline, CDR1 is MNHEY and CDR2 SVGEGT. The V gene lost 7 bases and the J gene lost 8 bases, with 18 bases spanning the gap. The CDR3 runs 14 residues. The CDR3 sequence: CASNLAGRQDEQFF. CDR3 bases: TGTGCCAGCAATCTGGCGGGAAGGCAGGATGAGCAGTTCTTC.

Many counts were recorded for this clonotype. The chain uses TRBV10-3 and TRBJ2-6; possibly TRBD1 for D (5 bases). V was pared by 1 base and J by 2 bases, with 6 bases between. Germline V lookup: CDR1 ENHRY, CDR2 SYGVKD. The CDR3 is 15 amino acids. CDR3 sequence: CAISELTAGANVLTF. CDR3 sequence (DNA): TGTGCCATCAGTGAGTTGACAGCTGGGGCCAACGTCCTGACTTTC.

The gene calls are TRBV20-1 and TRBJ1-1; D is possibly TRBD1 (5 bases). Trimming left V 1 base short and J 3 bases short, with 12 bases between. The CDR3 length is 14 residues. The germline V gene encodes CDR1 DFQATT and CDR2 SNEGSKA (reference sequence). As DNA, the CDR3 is TGCAGTGCTAGAGTTGGGGGGTTGGACACTGAAGCTTTCTTT. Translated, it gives CSARVGGLDTEAFF.

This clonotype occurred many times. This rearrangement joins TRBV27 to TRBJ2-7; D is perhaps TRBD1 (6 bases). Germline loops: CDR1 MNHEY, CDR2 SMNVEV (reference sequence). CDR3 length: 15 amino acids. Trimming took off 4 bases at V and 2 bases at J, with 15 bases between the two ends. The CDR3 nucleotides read TGTGCCAGCAGTTCAGGGGCTTACCTAACCTACGAGCAGTACTTC. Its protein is CASSSGAYLTYEQYF.

The CDR3 protein is CASRIRETQYF. CDR3 nucleotides: TGTGCCAGCAGAATCCGGGAGACCCAGTACTTC. The rearrangement joins TRBV2 to TRBJ2-5; D is unclear. Trimming took 6 bases from V and 5 from J, leaving 7 bases between them. Germline CDR1 is SNHLY and CDR2 is FYNNEI. The CDR3 totals 11 residues.